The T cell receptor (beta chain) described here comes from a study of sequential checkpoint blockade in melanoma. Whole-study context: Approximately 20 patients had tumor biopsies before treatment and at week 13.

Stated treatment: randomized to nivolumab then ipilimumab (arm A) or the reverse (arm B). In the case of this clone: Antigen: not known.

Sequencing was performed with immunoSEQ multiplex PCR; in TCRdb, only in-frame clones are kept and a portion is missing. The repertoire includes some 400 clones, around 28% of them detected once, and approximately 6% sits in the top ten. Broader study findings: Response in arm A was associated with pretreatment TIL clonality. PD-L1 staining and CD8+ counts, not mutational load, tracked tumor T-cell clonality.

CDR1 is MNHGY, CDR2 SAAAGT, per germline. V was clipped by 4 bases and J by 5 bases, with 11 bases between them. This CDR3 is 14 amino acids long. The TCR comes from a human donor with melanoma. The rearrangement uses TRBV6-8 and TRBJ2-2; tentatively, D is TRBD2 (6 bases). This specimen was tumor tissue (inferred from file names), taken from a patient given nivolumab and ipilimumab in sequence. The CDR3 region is CASSSGTETGELFF. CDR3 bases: TGTGCCAGCAGTTCCGGGACTGAGACCGGGGAGCTGTTTTTT.